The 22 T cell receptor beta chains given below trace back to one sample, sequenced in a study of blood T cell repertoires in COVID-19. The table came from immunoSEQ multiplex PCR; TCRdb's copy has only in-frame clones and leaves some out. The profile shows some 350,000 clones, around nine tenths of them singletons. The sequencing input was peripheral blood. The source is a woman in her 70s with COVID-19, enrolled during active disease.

In DNA form, the CDR3 reads TGTGCCAGCAGGGGAACAGGGGCCTACACCGGGGAGCTGTTTTTT. This translates into CASRGTGAYTGELFF. V is TRBV7-2 and J is TRBJ2-2; TRBD1 matches 7 bases. CDR1 is SGHTA and CDR2 is FQGNSA in the germline V gene. The CDR3 covers 15 residues. The junction had 7 bases not matched to a gene; V was cut back by 6 bases and J by 3 bases.

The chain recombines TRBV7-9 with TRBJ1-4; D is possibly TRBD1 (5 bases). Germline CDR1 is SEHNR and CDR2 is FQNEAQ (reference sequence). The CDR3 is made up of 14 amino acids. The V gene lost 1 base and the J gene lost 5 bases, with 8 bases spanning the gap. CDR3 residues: CASSLGQSNEKLFF. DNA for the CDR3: TGTGCCAGCAGCTTAGGACAGTCAAATGAAAAACTGTTTTTT.

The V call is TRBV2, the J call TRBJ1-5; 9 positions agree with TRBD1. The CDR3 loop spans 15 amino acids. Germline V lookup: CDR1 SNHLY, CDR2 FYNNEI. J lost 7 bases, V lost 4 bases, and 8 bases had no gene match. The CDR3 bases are TGTGCCAGCAGTGCCTGGGACAGGGAGGGGCAGCCCCAGCATTTT. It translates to CASSAWDREGQPQHF.

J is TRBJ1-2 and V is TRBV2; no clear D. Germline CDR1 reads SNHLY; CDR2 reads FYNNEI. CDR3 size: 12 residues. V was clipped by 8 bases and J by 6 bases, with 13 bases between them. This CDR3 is CASGSLQDGYTF. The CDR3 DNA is TGTGCCAGCGGGAGCCTTCAGGATGGCTACACCTTC.

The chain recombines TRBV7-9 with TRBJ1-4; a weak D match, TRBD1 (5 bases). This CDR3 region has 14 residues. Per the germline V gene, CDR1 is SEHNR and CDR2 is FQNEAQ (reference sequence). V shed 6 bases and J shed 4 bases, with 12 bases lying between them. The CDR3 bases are TGTGCCAGCAGTCGAGACAGACTTAATGAAAAACTGTTTTTT. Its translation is CASSRDRLNEKLFF.

The CDR3 nucleotides read TGTGCCAGCAGTGAAGAGGCTAGCAGCTCCTACGAGCAGTACTTC. Translating gives CASSEEASSSYEQYF. The V call is TRBV6-1, the J call TRBJ2-7; maybe TRBD2 (5 bases). The ends were cut back, 1 base at V and 0 bases at J, with 10 bases in the middle. Germline CDR1 reads MNHNS; CDR2 reads SASEGT. The CDR3 is 15 residues long.

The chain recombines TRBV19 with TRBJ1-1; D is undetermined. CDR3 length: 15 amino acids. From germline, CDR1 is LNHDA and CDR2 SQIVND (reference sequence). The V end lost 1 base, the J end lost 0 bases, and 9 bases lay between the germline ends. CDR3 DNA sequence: TGTGCCAGTAGTATAGCTTTACTCATGAACACTGAAGCTTTCTTT. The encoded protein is CASSIALLMNTEAFF.

CDR3 nucleotide sequence: TGTGCCATCAGGGTAGGGGGCGCGACTGAAGCTTTCTTT. Protein: CAIRVGGATEAFF. V is TRBV10-3 and J is TRBJ1-1; 7 nucleotides align to TRBD1. Germline loops: CDR1 ENHRY, CDR2 SYGVKD. The CDR3 is 13 residues long. V gave up 6 bases and J gave up 5 bases; unmatched junction bases: 6.

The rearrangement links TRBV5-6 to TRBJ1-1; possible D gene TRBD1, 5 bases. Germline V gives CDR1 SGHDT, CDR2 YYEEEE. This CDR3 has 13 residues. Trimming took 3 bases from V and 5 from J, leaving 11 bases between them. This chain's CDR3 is CASSWGGGTEAFF. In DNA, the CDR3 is TGTGCCAGCAGCTGGGGCGGTGGGACTGAAGCTTTCTTT.

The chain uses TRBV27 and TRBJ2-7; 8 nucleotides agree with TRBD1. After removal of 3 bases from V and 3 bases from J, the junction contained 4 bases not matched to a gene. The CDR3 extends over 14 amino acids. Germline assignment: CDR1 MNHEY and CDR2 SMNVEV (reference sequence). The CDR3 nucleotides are TGTGCCAGCAGTTTCTGGGACAGGCTCTACGAGCAGTACTTC. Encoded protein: CASSFWDRLYEQYF.

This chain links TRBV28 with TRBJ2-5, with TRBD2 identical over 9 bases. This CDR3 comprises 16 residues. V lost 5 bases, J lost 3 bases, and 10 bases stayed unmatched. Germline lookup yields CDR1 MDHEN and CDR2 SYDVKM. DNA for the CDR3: TGTGCCAGCAGTCTTTCCCTGACTAGCGGAAAAGAGACCCAGTACTTC. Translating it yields CASSLSLTSGKETQYF. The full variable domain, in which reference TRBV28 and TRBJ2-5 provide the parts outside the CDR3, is DVKVTQSSRYLVKRTGEKVFLECVQDMDHENMFWYRQDPGLGLRLIYFSYDVKMKEKGDIPEGYSVSREKKERFSLILESASTNQTSMYLCASSLSLTSGKETQYFGPGTRLLVL.

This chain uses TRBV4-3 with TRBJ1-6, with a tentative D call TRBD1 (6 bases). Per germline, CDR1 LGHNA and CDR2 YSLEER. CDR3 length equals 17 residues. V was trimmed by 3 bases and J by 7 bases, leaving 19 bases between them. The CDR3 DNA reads TGCGCCAGCAGCCAGGGGGTACAGGGCCCAGGGAATTCACCCCTCCACTTT. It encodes CASSQGVQGPGNSPLHF.

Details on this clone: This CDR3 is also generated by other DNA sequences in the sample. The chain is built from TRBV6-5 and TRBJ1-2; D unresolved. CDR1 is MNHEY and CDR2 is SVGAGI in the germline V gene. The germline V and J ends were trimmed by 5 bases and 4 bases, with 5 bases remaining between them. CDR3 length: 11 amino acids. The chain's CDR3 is CASSPGYGYTF. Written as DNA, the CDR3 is TGTGCCAGCAGTCCCGGCTATGGCTACACCTTC.

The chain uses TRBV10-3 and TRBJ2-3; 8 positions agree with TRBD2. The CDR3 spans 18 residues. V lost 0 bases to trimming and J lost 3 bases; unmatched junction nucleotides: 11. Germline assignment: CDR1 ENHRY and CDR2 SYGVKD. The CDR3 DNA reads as TGTGCCATCAGTGAGTCGTGGGGTGGTAGCGGGGAAACAGATACGCAGTATTTT. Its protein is CAISESWGGSGETDTQYF.

This CDR3 is CASRQGGAQETQYF. DNA for the CDR3: TGTGCCAGTAGGCAGGGGGGTGCCCAAGAGACCCAGTACTTC. The rearrangement links TRBV19 to TRBJ2-5; possible D gene TRBD1, 7 bases. CDR3 length: 14 amino acids. V dropped 6 bases and J dropped 1 base, with 12 bases sitting between them. CDR1 is LNHDA and CDR2 is SQIVND in the germline V gene (reference sequence).

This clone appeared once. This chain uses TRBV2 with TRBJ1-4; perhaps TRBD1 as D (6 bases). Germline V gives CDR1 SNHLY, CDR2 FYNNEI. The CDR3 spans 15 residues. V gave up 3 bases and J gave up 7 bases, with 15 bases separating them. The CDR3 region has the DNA TGTGCCAGCAGTGACCAACAGGGAAGGGGTGAAAAACTGTTTTTT. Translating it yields CASSDQQGRGEKLFF.

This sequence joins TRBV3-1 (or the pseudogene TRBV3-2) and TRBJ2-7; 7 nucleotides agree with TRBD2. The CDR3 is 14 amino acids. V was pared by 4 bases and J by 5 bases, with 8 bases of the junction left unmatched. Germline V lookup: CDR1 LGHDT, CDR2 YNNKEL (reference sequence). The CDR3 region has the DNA TGTGCCAGCAGCCGCGGACTAGAGGCCGACGAGCAGTACTTC. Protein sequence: CASSRGLEADEQYF.

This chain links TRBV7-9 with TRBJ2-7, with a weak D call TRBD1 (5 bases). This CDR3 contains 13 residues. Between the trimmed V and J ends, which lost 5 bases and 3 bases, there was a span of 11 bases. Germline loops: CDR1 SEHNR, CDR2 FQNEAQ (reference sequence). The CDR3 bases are TGTGCCAGCAGCGCCGACAGCCTCTACGAGCAGTACTTC. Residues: CASSADSLYEQYF. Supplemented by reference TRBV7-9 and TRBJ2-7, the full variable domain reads DTGVSQNPRHKITKRGQNVTFRCDPISEHNRLYWYRQTLGQGPEFLTYFQNEAQLEKSRLLSDRFSAERPKGSFSTLEIQRTEQGDSAMYLCASSADSLYEQYFGPGTRLTVT.

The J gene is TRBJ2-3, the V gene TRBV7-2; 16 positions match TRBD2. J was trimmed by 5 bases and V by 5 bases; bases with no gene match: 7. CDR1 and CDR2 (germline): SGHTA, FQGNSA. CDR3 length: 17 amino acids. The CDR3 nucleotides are TGTGCCAGCAGCCCTCCGGGACTAGCGGGGGGGAGAGATACGCAGTATTTT. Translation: CASSPPGLAGGRDTQYF.

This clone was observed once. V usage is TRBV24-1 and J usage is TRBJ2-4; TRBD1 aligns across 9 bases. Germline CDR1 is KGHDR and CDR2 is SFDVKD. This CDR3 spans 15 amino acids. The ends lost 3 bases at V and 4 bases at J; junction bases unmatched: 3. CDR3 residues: CATSDPGQGKNIQYF. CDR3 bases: TGTGCCACCAGTGATCCGGGACAGGGAAAAAACATTCAGTACTTC.

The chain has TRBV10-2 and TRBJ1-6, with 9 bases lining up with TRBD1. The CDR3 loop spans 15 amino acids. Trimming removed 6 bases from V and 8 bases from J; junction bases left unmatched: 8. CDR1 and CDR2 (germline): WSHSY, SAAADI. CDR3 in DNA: TGCGCCAGCAGCCAAACGGGACAGGGTTATTCACCCCTCCACTTT. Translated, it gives CASSQTGQGYSPLHF.

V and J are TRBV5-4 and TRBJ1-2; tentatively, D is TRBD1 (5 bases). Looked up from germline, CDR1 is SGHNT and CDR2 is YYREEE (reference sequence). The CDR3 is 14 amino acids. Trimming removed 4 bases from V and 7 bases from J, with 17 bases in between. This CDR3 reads CASSQDRGDGGYTF. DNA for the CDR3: TGTGCCAGCAGCCAAGACCGGGGGGATGGTGGCTACACCTTC.